These 13 T cell receptor beta chains share one sample of origin, sequenced in a study of blood T cell repertoires in COVID-19. Generated by immunoSEQ multiplex PCR, the TCRdb table keeps only in-frame clones and is missing some. The sample lists about 100,000 clones; around 80% were seen once. Material: peripheral blood. These receptors were obtained from a man aged 45-60 years who had recovered from COVID-19.

As DNA, the CDR3 is TGTGCCAGCATTCGACCGGGAACTAATTCACCCCTCCACTTT. Protein: CASIRPGTNSPLHF. This rearrangement joins TRBV2 to TRBJ1-6; D gene uncertain. This CDR3 comprises 14 residues. Germline V gene sequence: CDR1 SNHLY, CDR2 FYNNEI. With 7 bases removed from V and 6 bases from J, the gap between germline ends came to 13 bases.

The genes are TRBV6-5 and TRBJ2-7, with D perhaps TRBD2 (5 bases). Germline-derived CDR1 and CDR2 are MNHEY and SVGAGI. The ends were cut back, 3 bases at V and 2 bases at J, with 14 bases in the middle. This CDR3 contains 15 residues. The CDR3 protein is CASSYASAGTYEQYF. Here the CDR3 DNA reads TGTGCCAGCAGTTATGCTTCCGCGGGTACCTACGAGCAGTACTTC.

The CDR3 spells CASSPGTGDPFTKNIQYF. The CDR3 DNA sequence: TGTGCCAGCTCACCAGGGACAGGGGACCCCTTCACCAAAAACATTCAGTACTTC. The V gene is TRBV18, the J gene TRBJ2-4, with 10 bases identical to TRBD1. Trimming removed 2 bases from V and 2 bases from J; junction bases left unmatched: 9. The germline V gene has CDR1 KGHSH and CDR2 LQKENI. There are 18 residues in the CDR3.

This clone appeared a few times. The chain couples TRBV5-1 to TRBJ1-3, with a weak D call TRBD1 (6 bases). Trimming shortened V by 5 bases and J by 0 bases, and 18 bases separated the two germline ends. The CDR3 extends over 17 amino acids. Germline CDR1 is SGHRS and CDR2 is YFSETQ. CDR3 bases: TGCGCCAGCAGGGCGGCGGCAGGGGTGGTCTCTGGAAACACCATATATTTT. As protein: CASRAAAGVVSGNTIYF.

J is TRBJ2-3 and V is TRBV10-1, with 10 bases that match TRBD2. The junction had 8 bases not matched to a gene; V was cut back by 6 bases and J by 5 bases. The CDR3 length is 15 residues. The V gene's germline CDR1 is WNHNN and CDR2 SYGVQD (reference sequence). The CDR3 reads CASSLSGGAVDTQYF. CDR3 DNA sequence: TGCGCCAGCAGCTTGAGCGGGGGGGCCGTAGATACGCAGTATTTT.

This chain links TRBV3-1 (or the pseudogene TRBV3-2) with TRBJ2-3, with 8 bases matching TRBD2. The CDR3 has 15 residues. V lost 0 bases and J lost 11; bases outside the gene matches: 10. Germline V gives CDR1 LGHDT, CDR2 YNNKEL (reference sequence). The CDR3 nucleotides are TGTGCCAGCAGCCAAGAAGTAGTAGCGGGGTTAGGGCAGTATTTT. Protein sequence: CASSQEVVAGLGQYF.

The chain couples TRBV19 to TRBJ1-3; D not resolved. V lost 4 bases, J lost 0 bases, and 7 bases lay in between. This CDR3 spans 14 amino acids. Germline assignment: CDR1 LNHDA and CDR2 SQIVND (reference sequence). The CDR3 protein is CASSKRGSGNTIYF. The DNA for the CDR3 is TGTGCCAGTAGTAAACGGGGCTCTGGAAACACCATATATTTT.

The chain recombines TRBV7-2 with TRBJ2-7; 9 bases map to TRBD2. In germline, CDR1 is SGHTA, CDR2 FQGNSA. Germline trimming cut 1 base from V and 13 bases from J; bases unmatched to any gene: 11. The CDR3 has 14 residues. The CDR3 nucleotides read TGTGCCAGCAGCTTAGGGGGGGCTAGCGGGATTAATTACTTC. Translation: CASSLGGASGINYF.

This CDR3 is CASSSRSGRASYEQYF. The CDR3 nucleotides are TGTGCCAGCAGCTCTCGAAGCGGGAGGGCCTCCTACGAGCAGTACTTC. The chain is built from TRBV7-8 and TRBJ2-7, with 10 bases that match TRBD2. The CDR3 runs to 16 residues. V trimming: 4 bases; J trimming: 0 bases; junction bases outside the gene matches: 6. Germline V lookup: CDR1 SGHVS, CDR2 FQNEAQ.

This clone was seen a handful of times. This chain uses TRBV30 with TRBJ1-1; no reliable D call. This CDR3 is 13 amino acids long. Germline CDR1 is GTSNPN and CDR2 is SVGIG (reference sequence). V dropped 1 base and J dropped 11 bases, with 17 bases sitting between them. Here the CDR3 reads CAWSEGLLGMAFF. The CDR3 bases are TGTGCCTGGAGTGAGGGCCTTCTCGGGATGGCTTTCTTT.

This chain joins TRBV7-2 and TRBJ2-7; D possibly corresponds to TRBD2 (6 bases). The CDR3 extends over 14 amino acids. The V and J ends lost 5 bases and 8 bases respectively, with 19 bases between them. Germline V gene lookup returns CDR1 SGHTA and CDR2 FQGNSA. This CDR3 reads CASSNQRVLNKQYF. The CDR3 DNA follows: TGTGCCAGCAGCAACCAGCGGGTCCTGAATAAGCAGTACTTC.

The sample holds a few counts of this clone. This may come from a read error, since a much larger clone is one base off. Other nucleotide sequences in the sample specify the same CDR3. The rearrangement uses TRBV6-4 and TRBJ2-3, with 10 bases that match TRBD2. The CDR3 sequence is 15 residues long. Germline trimming cut 3 bases from V and 3 bases from J; bases unmatched to any gene: 3. Looked up from germline, CDR1 is MRHNA and CDR2 is SNTAGT. The CDR3 is CASSESGGATDTQYF. CDR3 DNA sequence: TGTGCCAGCAGTGAAAGCGGGGGGGCGACAGATACGCAGTATTTT.

The rearrangement uses TRBV6-5 and TRBJ1-1, with TRBD1 identical over 7 bases. The germline CDR1 and CDR2 sequences are MNHEY and SVGAGI. The CDR3 is 13 residues long. The CDR3 loop reads CAVGQDMNTEAFF. CDR3 nucleotides: TGTGCGGTCGGACAGGACATGAACACTGAAGCTTTCTTT.